This T cell receptor beta chain emerged from a study of T cells in Graves' hyperthyroidism and ophthalmopathy. The V gene lost 4 bases and the J gene lost 5 bases, with 18 bases spanning the gap. This CDR3 region has 16 residues. Germline-derived CDR1 and CDR2 are MDHEN and SYDVKM. Notes on the study in general: Blood also contained most expanded thyroid clonotypes above 0.001. Separating ophthalmopathy from stable hyperthyroidism was achieved by a 13 V-J model. Ophthalmopathy was identified by the model a median 6.5 months ahead of onset.

The patients, who ranged from 18 to 65 in age, presented with newly diagnosed hyperthyroidism lasting under 2 months. Amplified TCR beta CDR3 regions came from RNA transcripts. The HTBI primer set was used in a first-round RT-PCR of the TCR CDR3. One entry per CDR3 protein results from TCRdb running MiXCR on the multiplex PCR reads. The top ten hold 15% to 20% of the sample, which has around 560,000 distinct CDR3 sequences, 16% seen once. About this clonotype: Its specificity is not known.

V usage is TRBV28 and J usage is TRBJ1-3; possible D gene TRBD1, 5 bases. The clonotype comes from a young woman with Graves' hyperthyroidism. Specimen: blood. The CDR3 protein is CASSSGTVTGRNTIYF. The CDR3 DNA sequence: TGTGCCAGCAGTTCGGGGACCGTGACCGGGAGAAACACCATATATTTT.